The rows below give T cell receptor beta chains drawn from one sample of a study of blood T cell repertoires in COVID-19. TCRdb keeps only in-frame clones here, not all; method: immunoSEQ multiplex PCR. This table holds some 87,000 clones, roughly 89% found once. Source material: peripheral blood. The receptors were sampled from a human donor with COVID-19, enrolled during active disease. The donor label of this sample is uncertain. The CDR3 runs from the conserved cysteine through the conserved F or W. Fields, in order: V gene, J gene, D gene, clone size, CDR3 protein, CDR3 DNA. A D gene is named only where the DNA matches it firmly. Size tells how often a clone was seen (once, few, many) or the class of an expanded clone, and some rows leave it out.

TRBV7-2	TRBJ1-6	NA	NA	CASSLEEDWGSPLHF	TGTGCCAGCAGCTTAGAGGAGGACTGGGGTTCACCCCTCCACTTT
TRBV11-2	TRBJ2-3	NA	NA	CASSLSVTQYF	TGTGCCAGCAGCTTGTCTGTTACGCAGTATTTT
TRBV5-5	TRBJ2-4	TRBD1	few	CASSLATGADIQYF	TGTGCCAGCAGCTTGGCGACAGGGGCGGACATTCAGTACTTC
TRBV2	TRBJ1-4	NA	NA	CASRARVTNEKLFF	TGTGCCAGCAGAGCCAGGGTTACTAATGAAAAACTGTTTTTT
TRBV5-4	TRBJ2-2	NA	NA	CASSLPTENTGELFF	TGTGCCAGCAGCTTGCCGACAGAGAACACCGGGGAGCTGTTTTTT
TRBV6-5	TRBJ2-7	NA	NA	CASSYRTAYEQYF	TGTGCCAGCAGTTACCGGACAGCCTACGAGCAGTACTTC
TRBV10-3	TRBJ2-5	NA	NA	CAISESTRGAQGETQYF	TGTGCCATCAGTGAGTCGACTCGGGGGGCGCAGGGGGAGACCCAGTACTTC
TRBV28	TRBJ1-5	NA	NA	CASSLSQLNQPQHF	TGTGCCAGCAGTTTATCACAGCTTAATCAGCCCCAGCATTTT
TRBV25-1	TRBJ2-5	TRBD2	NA	CASSDLAGKGTQYF	TGTGCCAGCAGCGACTTAGCGGGAAAAGGGACCCAGTACTTC
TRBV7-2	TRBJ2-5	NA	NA	CASSFNRVEETQYF	TGTGCCAGCAGCTTCAACAGGGTGGAAGAGACCCAGTACTTC
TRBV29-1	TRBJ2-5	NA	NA	CSVGGLGASVGETQYF	TGCAGCGTTGGGGGGTTGGGGGCGAGTGTTGGAGAGACCCAGTACTTC
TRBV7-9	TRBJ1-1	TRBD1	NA	CASSSDRTNTEAFF	TGTGCCAGCAGCTCGGACAGGACGAACACTGAAGCTTTCTTT
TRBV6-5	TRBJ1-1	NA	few	CASIGKYTEAFF	TGTGCCAGCATCGGGAAGTACACTGAAGCTTTCTTT
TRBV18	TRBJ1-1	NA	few	CASSAEMNTEAFF	TGTGCCAGCTCAGCGGAGATGAACACTGAAGCTTTCTTT
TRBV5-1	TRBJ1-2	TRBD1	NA	CASSPGAGTAHYGYTF	TGCGCCAGCAGCCCTGGCGCTGGGACAGCCCACTATGGCTACACCTTC
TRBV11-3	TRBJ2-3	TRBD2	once	CASSLVAGGFTDTQYF	TGTGCCAGCAGCTTAGTGGCGGGGGGCTTTACAGATACGCAGTATTTT
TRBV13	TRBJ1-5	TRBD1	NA	CASSLGQGTGNQPQHF	TGTGCCAGCAGCCTAGGACAGGGGACGGGCAATCAGCCCCAGCATTTT
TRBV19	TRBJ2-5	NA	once	CASSSRGETQYF	TGTGCCAGTAGTAGCAGGGGAGAGACCCAGTACTTC
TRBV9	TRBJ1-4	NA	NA	CASSPSPGQRVGEKLFF	TGTGCCAGCAGCCCCTCCCCCGGACAGCGCGTTGGAGAAAAACTGTTTTTT
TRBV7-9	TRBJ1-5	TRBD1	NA	CASSSGQGDQPQHF	TGTGCCAGCAGCTCTGGACAGGGGGATCAGCCCCAGCATTTT
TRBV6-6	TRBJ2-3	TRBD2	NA	CASSPYGRGGETDTQYF	TGTGCCAGCAGTCCCTACGGGCGGGGGGGCGAGACAGATACGCAGTATTTT
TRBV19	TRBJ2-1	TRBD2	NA	CASSIGASGGNDEQFF	TGTGCCAGTAGTATTGGGGCTAGCGGGGGGAATGATGAGCAGTTCTTC
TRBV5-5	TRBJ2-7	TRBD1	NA	CASSSIVDRRYEQYF	TGTGCCAGCTCCTCTATAGTGGACAGGAGATACGAGCAGTACTTC
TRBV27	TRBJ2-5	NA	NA	CASSPRSGTQYF	TGTGCCAGCAGCCCCCGGTCGGGGACCCAGTACTTC
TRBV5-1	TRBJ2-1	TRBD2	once	CASSTGTSGLYEQFF	TGCGCCAGCAGCACAGGGACTAGCGGGCTCTATGAGCAGTTCTTC
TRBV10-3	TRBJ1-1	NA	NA	CAISESAGGTEAFF	TGTGCCATCAGTGAGTCCGCAGGAGGAACTGAAGCTTTCTTT
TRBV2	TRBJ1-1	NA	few	CASLSTGSATEAFF	TGTGCCAGCCTATCAACAGGGTCTGCCACTGAAGCTTTCTTT
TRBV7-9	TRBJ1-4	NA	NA	CASSLQGMGEKLFF	TGTGCCAGCAGCTTACAGGGGATGGGAGAAAAACTGTTTTTT
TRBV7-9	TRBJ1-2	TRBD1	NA	CASSLGQNYGYTF	TGTGCCAGCAGCTTGGGACAGAACTATGGCTACACCTTC
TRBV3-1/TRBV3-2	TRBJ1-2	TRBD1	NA	CASSRTGENGYTF	TGTGCCAGCAGCCGAACAGGGGAGAATGGCTACACCTTC
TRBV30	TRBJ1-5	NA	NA	CAWSPGNGNQPQHF	TGTGCCTGGAGTCCGGGGAACGGCAATCAGCCCCAGCATTTT
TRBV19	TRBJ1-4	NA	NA	CATHPDRTRGKLFF	TGTGCCACCCACCCGGATCGAACCCGGGGGAAACTGTTTTTT
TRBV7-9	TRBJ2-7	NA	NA	CASTSTGTYEQYF	TGTGCCAGCACCTCAACAGGAACCTACGAGCAGTACTTC
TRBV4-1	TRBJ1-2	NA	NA	CASSQTGYYGYTF	TGCGCCAGCAGCCAAACAGGCTACTATGGCTACACCTTC
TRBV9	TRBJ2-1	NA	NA	CASSVSSGRGDYNEQFF	TGTGCCAGCAGCGTAAGCTCGGGGCGGGGCGATTACAATGAGCAGTTCTTC
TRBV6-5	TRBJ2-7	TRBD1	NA	CASSLGTAYEQYF	TGTGCCAGCAGCCTCGGGACAGCCTACGAGCAGTACTTC
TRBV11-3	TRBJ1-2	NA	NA	CASSLLGAEGYTF	TGTGCCAGCAGCTTATTGGGGGCGGAGGGCTACACCTTC
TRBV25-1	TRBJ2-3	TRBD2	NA	CASSEPSERGASTDTQYF	TGTGCCAGCAGTGAACCATCTGAGCGGGGGGCTAGCACAGATACGCAGTATTTT
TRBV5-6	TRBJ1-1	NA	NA	CASSNLESEAFF	TGTGCCAGCAGCAACTTAGAAAGTGAAGCTTTCTTT
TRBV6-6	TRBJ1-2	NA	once	CASRTRGANLPGYTF	TGTGCCAGCAGGACGCGGGGGGCCAATCTCCCTGGCTACACCTTC
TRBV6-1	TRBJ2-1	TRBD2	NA	CASSPGTSGYNEQFF	TGTGCCAGCAGTCCCGGGACTAGCGGATACAATGAGCAGTTCTTC
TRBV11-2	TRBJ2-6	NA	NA	CASSFPPGSLSGANVLTF	TGTGCCAGCAGCTTCCCCCCGGGGAGCCTCTCTGGGGCCAACGTCCTGACTTTC
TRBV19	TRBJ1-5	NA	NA	CASSSQNQPQHF	TGTGCCAGTAGTTCCCAGAATCAGCCCCAGCATTTT
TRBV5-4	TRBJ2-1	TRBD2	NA	CASSKAGLAGDEQFF	TGTGCCAGCAGCAAGGCGGGACTAGCGGGGGATGAGCAGTTCTTC
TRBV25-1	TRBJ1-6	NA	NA	CASSDGGRRYNSPLHF	TGTGCCAGCAGTGATGGGGGGAGACGTTATAATTCACCCCTCCACTTT
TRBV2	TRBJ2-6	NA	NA	CASRDFSGANVLTF	TGTGCCAGCAGGGACTTCTCTGGGGCCAACGTCCTGACTTTC
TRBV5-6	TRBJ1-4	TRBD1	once	CASSFPGQTNEKLFF	TGTGCCAGCAGCTTCCCGGGACAGACTAATGAAAAACTGTTTTTT
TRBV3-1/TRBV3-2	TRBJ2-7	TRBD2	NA	CASSQAQLAGANEQYF	TGTGCCAGCAGCCAAGCCCAGCTAGCGGGGGCTAATGAGCAGTACTTC